Listed here is a single TCR beta chain. Germline and junction disagree at one end, which may indicate a read error. Germline V gene lookup returns CDR1 SGHAT and CDR2 FQDESV (reference sequence). The length of the CDR3 is 15 residues. No cell sorting was done before RNA was extracted from the tissue. This sample stems from a study of tumor and adjacent non-tumor tissue in lung cancer. The library came from three nested PCR rounds adapted from ARM-PCR protocols. In TCRdb, the multiplex PCR reads were re-called with MiXCR into one record per CDR3 protein. The table records about 110,000 distinct CDR3 sequences, under 90% of them present only once.

Material: lung tumor tissue. The chain employs TRBV11-1 and TRBJ2-6; D is perhaps TRBD1 (5 bases). The receptor was derived from a man aged 70-80 years with non-small cell lung cancer. The CDR3 spells CASRLKLSGANLLTF. In DNA, the CDR3 is TGTGCCAGCAGATTAAAACTATCTGGGGCCAACCTCCTGACTTTC.